Listed here are 28 T cell receptor beta chains from one sample, sequenced in a study of brain T cells in children with intractable seizures. Method: immunoSEQ multiplex PCR; TCRdb's copy keeps in-frame clones and lacks some. Of under 400,000 clones detected, about 93% appear once; the ten largest clones hold roughly 5.8%. Time point described: blood from clinic visit 5 months post-surgery; TSC patient then seizure free. The starting material was peripheral blood, obtained less than 6 months after surgery. The receptors were gathered from a boy under two years old with tuberous sclerosis and intractable seizures.

J is TRBJ1-4 and V is TRBV11-2; possible D gene TRBD1, 6 bases. The CDR3 is made up of 16 amino acids. Trimming cost V 6 bases and J 8 bases, with 22 bases left between them. Germline lookup yields CDR1 SGHAT and CDR2 FQNNGV. CDR3 loop: CASRTVRGHHREKLFF. For the CDR3, the DNA is TGTGCCAGCAGGACCGTACGGGGACACCACAGGGAAAAACTGTTTTTT.

The rearrangement links TRBV30 to TRBJ2-1; 7 bases align to TRBD2. The CDR3 is 17 amino acids. V lost 0 bases, J lost 0 bases, and 8 bases stayed unmatched. CDR1 GTSNPN and CDR2 SVGIG come from the germline V gene (reference sequence). In DNA form, the CDR3 reads TGTGCCTGGAGTGTTTTGACTAGCAGGAGCTCCTACAATGAGCAGTTCTTC. Its translation is CAWSVLTSRSSYNEQFF.

V gene TRBV24-1 combines with J gene TRBJ2-1; 15 bases line up with TRBD2. The CDR3 runs to 18 residues. Per germline, CDR1 KGHDR and CDR2 SFDVKD. The junction had 6 bases not matched to a gene; V was cut back by 3 bases and J by 4 bases. CDR3 loop: CATSDPGLAGGTYNEQFF. CDR3 in DNA: TGTGCCACCAGTGATCCGGGACTAGCGGGAGGAACGTACAATGAGCAGTTCTTC.

J is TRBJ2-1 and V is TRBV12-3 or TRBV12-4, with TRBD1 identical over 8 bases. The CDR3 is made up of 13 amino acids. The ends lost 6 bases at V and 4 bases at J; junction bases unmatched: 2. CDR3 DNA sequence: TGTGCCAGCAGGCAGGGGGCGTACAATGAGCAGTTCTTC. Its translation: CASRQGAYNEQFF.

The chain uses TRBV6-5 and TRBJ1-2, with D maybe TRBD1 (5 bases). Trimming cost V 11 bases and J 4 bases, with 20 bases left between them. Per the germline V gene, CDR1 is MNHEY and CDR2 is SVGAGI. The CDR3 spans 14 residues. In DNA form, the CDR3 reads TGTGCCGGACACCGTATAGGGCGCGGCTATGGCTACACCTTC. Translated: CAGHRIGRGYGYTF.

V is TRBV5-1 and J is TRBJ2-5; TRBD1 aligns across 8 bases. Germline V gene sequence: CDR1 SGHRS, CDR2 YFSETQ. V shed 5 bases, J shed 4 bases, and the junction held 4 bases outside the gene matches. This CDR3 contains 13 residues. CDR3 in amino acids: CASRAGGGETQYF. The CDR3 region has the DNA TGCGCCAGCAGGGCAGGGGGCGGAGAGACCCAGTACTTC.

The chain carries TRBV9 and TRBJ1-2, with 9 bases matching TRBD1. This CDR3 contains 18 residues. In germline, CDR1 is SGDLS, CDR2 YYNGEE. J lost 4 bases, V lost 0 bases, and 13 bases had no gene match. The CDR3 reads CASSVGVTGGLLGYGYTF. For the CDR3, the DNA is TGTGCCAGCAGCGTAGGTGTGACAGGGGGTCTGCTTGGCTATGGCTACACCTTC.

The rearrangement links TRBV12-5 to TRBJ2-5; D gene uncertain. The length of the CDR3 is 10 residues. Germline V lookup: CDR1 LGHNT, CDR2 FRNRAP. V was pared by 4 bases and J by 4 bases, with 1 base between. CDR3 region: CASGSETQYF. The CDR3 nucleotides are TGTGCTAGTGGTTCAGAGACCCAGTACTTC.

V gene TRBV7-3 combines with J gene TRBJ1-1; a weak D match, TRBD1 (5 bases). Germline CDR1 is SGHTA and CDR2 is FQGTGA. The CDR3 contains 15 residues. V was cut by 5 bases and J by 11 bases, with 24 bases left in between. The CDR3 loop is CASSPQPPRDPSAFF. DNA of the CDR3: TGTGCCAGCAGCCCCCAACCCCCCCGGGACCCTTCGGCTTTCTTT.

This sequence joins TRBV5-4 and TRBJ1-6, with D possibly TRBD1 on 6 matching bases. With 2 bases removed from V and 4 bases from J, the gap between germline ends came to 7 bases. This CDR3 contains 14 residues. The germline V gene has CDR1 SGHNT and CDR2 YYREEE (reference sequence). CDR3 sequence: CASSLQGYNSPLHF. CDR3 nucleotide sequence: TGTGCCAGCAGCTTACAGGGTTATAATTCACCCCTCCACTTT.

V gene TRBV5-1 combines with J gene TRBJ2-3; 11 bases align to TRBD2. Unmatched junction bases numbered 10, after V lost 8 bases and J lost 5 bases. CDR3 size: 15 residues. Germline V gene sequence: CDR1 SGHRS, CDR2 YFSETQ. This CDR3 reads CASRTSGWFRDTQYF. CDR3 nucleotide sequence: TGCGCCAGTAGGACTAGCGGGTGGTTCAGAGATACGCAGTATTTT.

This sequence joins TRBV15 and TRBJ2-5, with 7 bases that match TRBD1. Losses at the gene ends were 0 bases for V and 1 base for J; bases not matched to a gene: 2. Germline-derived CDR1 and CDR2 are LNHNV and YYDKDF (reference sequence). The CDR3 loop spans 15 amino acids. The CDR3: CATSRDPGGQETQYF. CDR3 coding DNA: TGTGCCACCAGCAGAGATCCAGGGGGCCAAGAGACCCAGTACTTC.

The rearrangement uses TRBV7-9 and TRBJ2-1; weak D call: TRBD1 (5 bases). The CDR3 consists of 16 residues. The ends were cut back, 4 bases at V and 0 bases at J, with 13 bases in the middle. The germline CDR1 and CDR2 sequences are SEHNR and FQNEAQ (reference sequence). The CDR3 loop is CASSSGPRDSYNEQFF. The CDR3 DNA reads as TGTGCCAGCAGCTCCGGACCCAGGGACTCCTACAATGAGCAGTTCTTC. Based on the CDR3 plus reference TRBV7-9 and TRBJ2-1, the full variable domain is DTGVSQNPRHKITKRGQNVTFRCDPISEHNRLYWYRQTLGQGPEFLTYFQNEAQLEKSRLLSDRFSAERPKGSFSTLEIQRTEQGDSAMYLCASSSGPRDSYNEQFFGPGTRLTVL.

The CDR3 DNA is TGCGCCAGCAGCTGGGCCCCGGGGGCGCTTTGGCCCCAGCATTTT. Its translation: CASSWAPGALWPQHF. The chain links TRBV5-1 to TRBJ1-5, with D maybe TRBD1 (6 bases). From germline, CDR1 is SGHRS and CDR2 YFSETQ. This CDR3 contains 15 residues. V lost 3 bases, J lost 9 bases, and 19 bases lay in between.

This chain links TRBV6-5 with TRBJ1-1; D not certain. The germline V gene has CDR1 MNHEY and CDR2 SVGAGI. The ends were cut back, 4 bases at V and 4 bases at J, with 16 bases in the middle. The CDR3 contains 15 residues. DNA for the CDR3: TGTGCCAGCAGTTCCCCCTCCGCCCCTCCCACTGAAGCTTTCTTT. Translating gives CASSSPSAPPTEAFF.

The chain recombines TRBV2 with TRBJ1-5; D unresolved. The CDR3 is 16 amino acids. V was trimmed by 1 base and J by 7 bases, leaving 17 bases between them. Germline assignment: CDR1 SNHLY and CDR2 FYNNEI. CDR3 protein: CASSEGSSVLEQPQHF. CDR3 DNA: TGTGCCAGCAGTGAAGGGAGCAGTGTCCTAGAACAGCCCCAGCATTTT.

The genes are TRBV7-3 and TRBJ2-7; TRBD1 matches at 9 bases. The CDR3 sequence is 15 residues long. Germline-derived CDR1 and CDR2 are SGHTA and FQGTGA. The J segment lost 0 bases and the V segment lost 5 bases, leaving 5 bases of the junction unmatched. The CDR3 protein is CASSPGTGISYEQYF. The CDR3 DNA follows: TGTGCCAGCAGCCCCGGGACAGGGATCTCCTACGAGCAGTACTTC.

The rearrangement links TRBV5-5 to TRBJ1-3; possible D gene TRBD1, 5 bases. The CDR3 has 15 residues. In germline, CDR1 is SGHKS, CDR2 YYEKEE (reference sequence). Between the trimmed V and J ends, which lost 2 bases and 0 bases, there was a span of 9 bases. DNA of the CDR3: TGTGCCAGCAGCTTAGACGGGGGCTCTGGAAACACCATATATTTT. This encodes CASSLDGGSGNTIYF.

The V gene is TRBV19, the J gene TRBJ2-7, with 8 bases identical to TRBD1. Germline V gene lookup returns CDR1 LNHDA and CDR2 SQIVND (reference sequence). The CDR3 sequence is 14 residues long. The V gene end was trimmed by 5 bases and the J gene end by 4 bases; junction bases not matched to a gene: 7. The CDR3 spells CASSDRDRRYEQYF. CDR3 coding DNA: TGTGCCAGTAGTGACCGGGACAGGCGTTACGAGCAGTACTTC. The full variable domain, its missing parts supplied by reference TRBV19 and TRBJ2-7, is DGGITQSPKYLFRKEGQNVTLSCEQNLNHDAMYWYRQDPGQGLRLIYYSQIVNDFQKGDIAEGYSVSREKKESFPLTVTSAQKNPTAFYLCASSDRDRRYEQYFGPGTRLTVT.

The chain employs TRBV7-3 and TRBJ2-1, with D possibly matching TRBD1 (5 bases). The CDR3 length is 14 residues. Germline-derived CDR1 and CDR2 are SGHTA and FQGTGA. With 5 bases removed from V and 7 bases from J, the gap between germline ends came to 15 bases. The CDR3 DNA is TGTGCCAGCAGCCAGACCGGAAGGGGAAATGAGCAGTTCTTC. Its protein is CASSQTGRGNEQFF.

The rearrangement joins TRBV10-1 to TRBJ2-7; TRBD1 matches at 7 bases. This CDR3 contains 14 residues. The V gene end was trimmed by 5 bases and the J gene end by 3 bases; junction bases not matched to a gene: 7. Per the germline V gene, CDR1 is WNHNN and CDR2 is SYGVQD (reference sequence). In DNA, the CDR3 is TGCGCCAGCAGTACGGACCGGGACAGCTACGAGCAGTACTTC. Its translation: CASSTDRDSYEQYF.

The V call is TRBV5-1, the J call TRBJ2-7; D tentatively fits TRBD1 or TRBD2 (5 bases each). CDR3 size: 16 residues. The germline gives CDR1 SGHRS, CDR2 YFSETQ. V lost 1 base and J lost 2, with 16 bases in between. CDR3 in DNA: TGCGCCAGCAGCTTGCACCCGGGACCACCCACCTACGAGCAGTACTTC. Amino acid sequence: CASSLHPGPPTYEQYF.

J is TRBJ1-5 and V is TRBV2; perhaps TRBD1 as D (6 bases). This CDR3 contains 15 residues. The ends were cut back, 8 bases at V and 2 bases at J, with 16 bases in the middle. CDR1 is SNHLY, CDR2 FYNNEI, per germline. DNA of the CDR3: TGTGCCAGCGGGGGGGGCAGGGGAGGCAATCAGCCCCAGCATTTT. Its translation: CASGGGRGGNQPQHF.

V is TRBV7-9 and J is TRBJ1-1; D not certain. Between the trimmed V and J ends, which lost 4 bases and 7 bases, there was a span of 13 bases. Germline V gene sequence: CDR1 SEHNR, CDR2 FQNEAQ (reference sequence). The length of the CDR3 is 13 residues. The CDR3 coding sequence is TGTGCCAGCAGCTCTTATGATTTTTTTGAAGCTTTCTTT. As protein: CASSSYDFFEAFF.

The V and J genes are TRBV15 and TRBJ1-5, with D possibly TRBD1 on 5 matching bases. The V end lost 0 bases, the J end lost 0 bases, and 15 bases lay between the germline ends. The CDR3 is 18 residues long. Germline lookup yields CDR1 LNHNV and CDR2 YYDKDF (reference sequence). CDR3 DNA: TGTGCCACCAGCAGAGATGGAGGCAGGGACCTTAGCAATCAGCCCCAGCATTTT. This encodes CATSRDGGRDLSNQPQHF.

The genes are TRBV3-1 (or the pseudogene TRBV3-2) and TRBJ2-3; the match to TRBD2 covers 10 bases. With 1 base clipped from V and 0 bases from J, the junction kept 4 bases outside the gene matches. Germline V gene data show CDR1 as LGHDT and CDR2 as YNNKEL (reference sequence). The CDR3 has 17 residues. The CDR3 bases are TGTGCCAGCAGCCAAGGGCTGACTAGCGGGAGCACAGATACGCAGTATTTT. Translation gives CASSQGLTSGSTDTQYF.

This chain joins TRBV5-5 and TRBJ2-7, with D maybe TRBD2 (6 bases). Trimming pared 6 bases from V and 2 bases from J, leaving 15 bases between. This CDR3 has 14 amino acids. Germline loops: CDR1 SGHKS, CDR2 YYEKEE (reference sequence). The CDR3 loop reads CASTPIPGAYEQYF. The DNA for the CDR3 is TGTGCCAGCACGCCGATACCGGGGGCCTACGAGCAGTACTTC.

This clone was seen only once. V gene TRBV9 combines with J gene TRBJ2-7; D gene uncertain. The CDR3 runs 12 residues. The germline CDR1 and CDR2 sequences are SGDLS and YYNGEE. V lost 0 bases, J lost 6 bases, and 7 bases lay in between. Here the CDR3 reads CASSVAESEQYF. CDR3 nucleotide sequence: TGTGCCAGCAGCGTAGCTGAGTCCGAGCAGTACTTC. Drawing the rest from reference TRBV9 and TRBJ2-7, the complete variable domain is DSGVTQTPKHLITATGQRVTLRCSPRSGDLSVYWYQQSLDQGLQFLIQYYNGEERAKGNILERFSAQQFPDLHSELNLSSLELGDSALYFCASSVAESEQYFGPGTRLTVT.